The 5 T cell receptor beta chains reported below all come from one sample, sequenced in a study of Graves' ophthalmopathy and Graves' hyperthyroidism. Amplified TCR beta CDR3 regions were obtained using RNA transcripts as template. First-round RT-PCR employed HTBI primers, with a second-round multiplex PCR after it. TCRdb itself ran the multiplex PCR reads through MiXCR, one entry per CDR3 protein. The sample has over a million distinct CDR3 sequences; about 40% are singletons. The sample was peripheral blood or thyroid tissue (not recorded which). The receptors were sampled from an adult man with Graves' hyperthyroidism.

This clonotype was counted many times. This chain connects TRBV6-1 to TRBJ1-5; 9 bases map to TRBD1. V was clipped by 6 bases and J by 6 bases; unmatched bases: 18. The V gene's germline CDR1 is MNHNS and CDR2 SASEGT. The CDR3 length is 18 residues. CDR3 residues: CASREAGTGNGWAQPQHF. The DNA of the CDR3 is TGTGCCAGCAGGGAGGCCGGGACAGGGAACGGTTGGGCTCAGCCCCAGCATTTT.

The V call is TRBV2, the J call TRBJ2-7; the D call may be TRBD1 or TRBD2 (5 bases each). Germline lookup yields CDR1 SNHLY and CDR2 FYNNEI. Deletions cut 5 bases from V and 0 bases from J, with 17 bases between. This CDR3 has 16 residues. The CDR3 loop is CASSLKLGTVSYEQYF. DNA for the CDR3: TGTGCCAGCAGTTTAAAGTTGGGGACGGTCTCCTACGAGCAGTACTTC.

The chain has TRBV12-3 or TRBV12-4 and TRBJ2-7, with D possibly TRBD2 on 5 matching bases. The closer fit of TRBJ2-1 to the DNA end suggests the J call may be wrong. The CDR3 has 12 residues. The CDR3 DNA sequence: TGTGCCAGCAGCGGAGGCATCGATGAGCAGTTCTTC. Translated: CASSGGIDEQFF.

The sample holds many counts of this clonotype. V and J are TRBV19 and TRBJ2-7, with TRBD2 matching 9 bases. Germline CDR1 LNHDA, CDR2 SQIVND (reference sequence). The CDR3 spans 15 residues. Trimming took 2 bases from V and 1 from J; bases not matched to a gene: 3. CDR3 sequence reads: CASSIRAGGSYEQYF. CDR3 sequence (DNA): TGTGCCAGTAGTATACGGGCGGGAGGGTCCTACGAGCAGTACTTC.

Concerning this clonotype itself: A read error is possible here, since a much larger clone lies one base away. The chain joins TRBV10-3 to TRBJ2-2, with D unclear. CDR1 and CDR2 from the germline V gene are ENHRY and SYGVKD. The germline V and J ends were trimmed by 3 bases and 0 bases, with 2 bases remaining between them. The CDR3 length is 13 residues. CDR3 nucleotide sequence: TGTGCCATCAGTGAAGCGAACACCGGGGAGCTGTTTTTT. Its translation is CAISEANTGELFF.